Shown below are 16 T cell receptor beta chains from a single sample sequenced in a study of blood T cells in healthy people across ages. Using a J-beta primer mix together with a sample-barcoded 5' primer, a second PCR was run for 7 to 11 cycles. One entry per CDR3 protein results from TCRdb running MiXCR on the 5' RACE reads. The table records around 850,000 distinct CDR3 sequences, about 36% of them present only once. The specimen sequenced was blood. These TCRs come from a man between 18 and 29 years old in good health.

The rearrangement uses TRBV6-5 and TRBJ1-4; maybe TRBD1 (5 bases). Trimming stripped 0 bases from V and 0 bases from J, with 11 bases between. CDR1 and CDR2 (germline): MNHEY, SVGAGI. The CDR3 sequence is 17 residues long. This CDR3 is CASSYSGGTATNEKLFF. Here the CDR3 DNA reads TGTGCCAGCAGTTACTCGGGAGGGACCGCAACTAATGAAAAACTGTTTTTT.

The V gene is TRBV6-1, the J gene TRBJ2-2; 9 positions match TRBD1. V lost 1 base and J lost 5; bases outside the gene matches: 8. Germline V gene lookup returns CDR1 MNHNS and CDR2 SASEGT. The length of the CDR3 is 17 residues. The CDR3 DNA reads TGTGCCAGCAGTGAAGTCCCGGGACAGGGAACGACCGGGGAGCTGTTTTTT. It yields the protein CASSEVPGQGTTGELFF.

About this clonotype: This may come from a read error, since a much larger clone is one base off. The CDR3 region has the DNA TGTGCCAGCAGCTTAGACATAGGGACCTCGGCCAATGAGCAGTACTTC. This translates into CASSLDIGTSANEQYF. The chain joins TRBV7-2 to TRBJ2-5; D possibly uses TRBD1 or TRBD2 (5 bases each). V was clipped by 1 base and J by 11 bases, with 23 bases between them. The germline V gene has CDR1 SGHTA and CDR2 FQGNSA. The CDR3 totals 16 residues.

Many counts were recorded for this clonotype. The V gene is TRBV29-1, the J gene TRBJ1-2; 7 nucleotides align to TRBD1. This CDR3 spans 10 amino acids. With V trimmed by 6 bases and J by 5 bases, 0 bases remained unmatched. Germline assignment: CDR1 SQVTM and CDR2 ANQGSEA. The CDR3 spells CSVTGYGYTF. CDR3 nucleotides: TGCAGCGTGACAGGGTATGGCTACACCTTC.

The chain recombines TRBV20-1 with TRBJ2-7, with D tentatively TRBD1 (5 bases). CDR1 and CDR2 from the germline V gene are DFQATT and SNEGSKA (reference sequence). Trimming cost V 1 base and J 2 bases, with 9 bases left between them. The CDR3 length is 13 residues. CDR3 sequence reads: CSARGPRAYEQYF. The CDR3 DNA reads TGCAGTGCTAGAGGTCCCAGGGCCTACGAGCAGTACTTC.

V is TRBV4-1 and J is TRBJ1-1; D remains unclear. The CDR3 length is 16 residues. The germline CDR1 and CDR2 sequences are MGHRA and YSYEKL. V was trimmed by 0 bases and J by 4 bases, leaving 15 bases between them. The CDR3 sequence is CASSQEGGGLFTEAFF. For the CDR3, the DNA is TGCGCCAGCAGCCAAGAAGGAGGAGGGTTATTCACTGAAGCTTTCTTT.

V is TRBV7-2 and J is TRBJ1-1; D unresolved. This CDR3 spans 13 amino acids. The V end lost 5 bases, the J end lost 4 bases, and 11 bases lay between the germline ends. Germline assignment: CDR1 SGHTA and CDR2 FQGNSA. The CDR3 loop is CASSTTPGTEAFF. CDR3 DNA sequence: TGTGCCAGCAGCACGACCCCGGGCACTGAAGCTTTCTTT. The full variable domain, rest sourced from reference TRBV7-2 and TRBJ1-1, is GAGVSQSPSNKVTEKGKDVELRCDPISGHTALYWYRQSLGQGLEFLIYFQGNSAPDKSGLPSDRFSAERTGGSVSTLTIQRTQQEDSAVYLCASSTTPGTEAFFGQGTRLTVV.

The rearrangement joins TRBV5-5 to TRBJ2-5; D might be TRBD2 (5 bases). The V and J ends lost 3 bases and 5 bases respectively, with 17 bases between them. The CDR3 extends over 15 amino acids. Germline CDR1 reads SGHKS; CDR2 reads YYEKEE (reference sequence). The CDR3 DNA follows: TGTGCCAGCAGCTCACTTAGGTTGACGGGGGAGACCCAGTACTTC. Protein sequence: CASSSLRLTGETQYF. Full variable domain (remainder filled in from reference TRBV5-5 and TRBJ2-5): DAGVTQSPTHLIKTRGQQVTLRCSPISGHKSVSWYQQVLGQGPQFIFQYYEKEERGRGNFPDRFSARQFPNYSSELNVNALLLGDSALYLCASSSLRLTGETQYFGPGTRLLVL.

This clonotype has only a few counts. V usage is TRBV27 and J usage is TRBJ2-7; D is undetermined. Germline V gene lookup returns CDR1 MNHEY and CDR2 SMNVEV (reference sequence). Trimming shortened V by 5 bases and J by 7 bases, and 18 bases separated the two germline ends. The CDR3 sequence is 14 residues long. In nucleotides, the CDR3 is TGTGCCAGCAGTCCCCGAGACGTCTACAATGAGCAGTACTTC. It yields the protein CASSPRDVYNEQYF.

This chain uses TRBV9 with TRBJ2-5, with D perhaps assigned TRBD1 or TRBD2 (5 bases each). The V end was cut by 4 bases, the J end by 4 bases, with 20 bases between. Germline V CDR1 and CDR2: SGDLS, YYNGEE. There are 16 residues in the CDR3. The CDR3 region is CASSPGTTSISETQYF. CDR3 bases: TGTGCCAGCAGCCCTGGGACCACATCGATTTCAGAGACCCAGTACTTC.

This clonotype was counted only a few times. This chain links TRBV5-1 with TRBJ1-5; D gene unclear. The CDR3 contains 14 residues. The V end was cut by 2 bases, the J end by 6 bases, with 12 bases between. From germline, CDR1 is SGHRS and CDR2 YFSETQ. The CDR3 is CASSFLGEGQPQHF. Here the CDR3 DNA reads TGCGCCAGCAGCTTCCTCGGGGAAGGTCAGCCCCAGCATTTT.

The gene calls are TRBV2 and TRBJ2-1; no reliable D call. V dropped 4 bases and J dropped 0 bases, with 16 bases sitting between them. The germline V gene encodes CDR1 SNHLY and CDR2 FYNNEI. The CDR3 loop spans 17 amino acids. The CDR3 here is CASSGMGGKRSYNEQFF. The DNA of the CDR3 is TGTGCCAGCAGTGGGATGGGTGGAAAACGCTCCTACAATGAGCAGTTCTTC.

The sample holds a few counts of this clonotype. The chain employs TRBV12-3 or TRBV12-4 and TRBJ1-1; the D gene is possibly TRBD1 (5 bases). This CDR3 region has 14 residues. V lost 4 bases and J lost 3, with 12 bases in between. This chain's CDR3 is CASSSGVGDTEAFF. The CDR3 nucleotides read TGTGCCAGCAGTTCAGGCGTGGGGGACACTGAAGCTTTCTTT.

With respect to this clonotype: An end of the junction does not agree with germline; a read error may underlie this. The chain links TRBV20-1 to TRBJ2-1; 8 bases are a match to TRBD1. Germline V gives CDR1 DFQATT, CDR2 SNEGSKA (reference sequence). The CDR3 consists of 15 residues. The CDR3 here is CSTRPRDRSYNEQFF. The DNA of the CDR3 is TGCAGTACTAGACCCCGGGACAGGTCGTACAATGAGCAGTTCTTC.

The rearrangement links TRBV20-1 to TRBJ1-2, with a tentative D call TRBD1 (6 bases). The CDR3 loop spans 15 amino acids. V was shortened by 0 bases and J by 4 bases, with 15 bases between the two germline ends. Per germline, CDR1 DFQATT and CDR2 SNEGSKA (reference sequence). In nucleotides, the CDR3 is TGCAGTGCTAGAGATGCGGGGGCTAGTAGCTATGGCTACACCTTC. Its translation: CSARDAGASSYGYTF.

A word on this clonotype: Given a much more abundant clone one base away, this may be a read error. The chain couples TRBV7-3 to TRBJ2-5; possibly TRBD1 for D (8 bases). The germline CDR1 and CDR2 sequences are SGHTA and FQGTGA. The CDR3 sequence is 13 residues long. V was cut by 5 bases and J by 7 bases, with 14 bases left in between. Written as DNA, the CDR3 is TGTGCCAGCAGCCCAACAGGGGGGGGGACCCAGTACTTC. Translating it yields CASSPTGGGTQYF.